The TCR beta chain described here comes from a study of T cells in Graves' hyperthyroidism and ophthalmopathy. Study as a whole: Prior to any treatment, at the point of initial diagnosis, peripheral blood was collected.

It was uncontrolled infection, other autoimmune disease, pregnancy or lactation that excluded patients. This clonotype was observed a few times. The CDR3 regions of TCR beta were amplified from RNA transcripts. Primed by the HTBI set, a first-round RT-PCR was run on the TCR CDR3. TCRdb itself ran the multiplex PCR reads through MiXCR, one entry per CDR3 protein. The sample has 650,000 to 750,000 distinct CDR3 sequences, 14% seen once; the top ten hold 10%. The V gene's germline CDR1 is SGHDT and CDR2 YYEEEE. The CDR3 totals 15 residues. V was cut by 1 base and J by 0 bases, with 11 bases left in between.

This clonotype originated in a woman under 30 with Graves' hyperthyroidism. Sequenced input: blood. The V gene is TRBV5-6, the J gene TRBJ2-7, with D perhaps TRBD2 (6 bases). The CDR3: CASSLQRASSYEQYF. In DNA, the CDR3 is TGTGCCAGCAGCTTGCAGCGGGCCAGCTCCTACGAGCAGTACTTC.